A selection of T cell receptor beta chains follows, all from one sample in a study of blood T cells in healthy people across ages. TCRdb analysed the 5' RACE reads with MiXCR anew, one entry per CDR3 protein. This table holds hundreds of thousands of distinct CDR3 sequences, approximately 30% found once. Sample: blood. Receptor source: a woman aged 80 or over in good health. The CDR3 runs from the conserved cysteine through the conserved F or W. Fields, in order: clone size, CDR3 length, J gene, V gene, D gene, CDR3 protein, CDR3 DNA. D genes are given only for firm matches. A row's size may be missing; if present it is once, few, many or a size class.

. 15 TRBJ2-2 TRBV5-6 . CASSPRVRGTGELFF TGTGCCAGCAGCCCAAGGGTGAGAGGCACCGGGGAGCTGTTTTTT
many 16 TRBJ2-2 TRBV7-8 TRBD2 CASRASGGLNTGELFF TGTGCCAGCAGGGCTAGCGGGGGCTTGAACACCGGGGAGCTGTTTTTT
. 13 TRBJ2-5 TRBV4-2 . CASSHRDQETQYF TGTGCCAGCAGCCACCGCGACCAAGAGACCCAGTACTTC
. 13 TRBJ1-1 TRBV30 TRBD1 CAWSGDRGSEAFF TGTGCCTGGAGTGGTGACAGGGGATCTGAAGCTTTCTTT
. 13 TRBJ1-1 TRBV7-6 . CASSLDMNAEAFF TGTGCCAGCAGCTTAGACATGAACGCTGAAGCTTTCTTT
. 14 TRBJ1-5 TRBV27 . CASNVPGGNQPQHF TGTGCCAGCAACGTTCCAGGGGGCAATCAGCCCCAGCATTTT
. 13 TRBJ2-7 TRBV30 . CAWSTGALYEQYF TGTGCCTGGAGTACGGGGGCTCTCTACGAGCAGTACTTC
. 15 TRBJ2-3 TRBV7-2 . CASSRGGIGTDTQYF TGTGCCAGCAGCCGTGGGGGGATAGGAACAGATACGCAGTATTTT
many 15 TRBJ1-1 TRBV5-1 . CASSLGPGLGTEAFF TGCGCCAGCAGCTTGGGGCCTGGGTTGGGCACTGAAGCTTTCTTT
many 13 TRBJ1-1 TRBV2 . CASSERGREGAFF TGTGCCAGCAGTGAGCGAGGTAGGGAGGGAGCTTTCTTT
many 15 TRBJ2-3 TRBV5-1 TRBD2 CASSTGLAGGDTQYF TGCGCCAGCAGCACCGGACTAGCGGGGGGAGATACGCAGTATTTT
many 13 TRBJ2-4 TRBV29-1 . CSVGLQAKNIQYF TGCAGCGTTGGTTTGCAGGCCAAAAACATTCAGTACTTC
few 13 TRBJ1-1 TRBV9 . CASSVQGHTEAFF TGTGCCAGCAGCGTCCAGGGCCACACTGAAGCTTTCTTT
many 14 TRBJ2-1 TRBV29-1 TRBD2 CSVARGGLDNEQFF TGCAGCGTTGCCCGGGGGGGCCTGGACAATGAGCAGTTCTTC
. 14 TRBJ1-1 TRBV5-1 . CASSFDWGSPEAFF TGCGCCAGCAGCTTTGATTGGGGTTCGCCGGAAGCTTTCTTT
. 13 TRBJ1-5 TRBV19 . CASGEFGNQPQHF TGTGCATCGGGGGAATTCGGCAATCAGCCCCAGCATTTT
many 14 TRBJ1-2 TRBV6-6 . CASTPDRRYHGYTF TGTGCCAGCACACCAGACAGGCGGTATCATGGCTACACCTTC
few 17 TRBJ2-1 TRBV3-1 TRBD2 CASSHPLGRGGLNEQFF TGTGCCAGCAGCCACCCTCTAGGGCGGGGGGGCCTTAATGAGCAGTTCTTC
many 13 TRBJ1-5 TRBV20-1 . CSARDWVGQPQHF TGCAGTGCTAGAGATTGGGTAGGACAGCCCCAGCATTTT
many 15 TRBJ1-1 TRBV9 TRBD1 CASSLRGVTETEAFF TGTGCCAGCAGCCTCAGGGGGGTAACGGAGACTGAAGCTTTCTTT
many 13 TRBJ1-2 TRBV9 TRBD1 CASSRHRGYGYTF TGTGCCAGCAGCCGACACAGGGGGTATGGCTACACCTTC
many 15 TRBJ1-2 TRBV6-6 TRBD1 CASSYSPGGDYGYTF TGTGCCAGCAGTTACTCTCCAGGGGGCGACTATGGCTACACCTTC
many 16 TRBJ2-7 TRBV6-2/TRBV6-3 . CASSHPSADSSYEQYF TGTGCCAGCAGTCACCCTAGTGCGGACTCCTCCTACGAGCAGTACTTC
many 13 TRBJ2-7 TRBV2 . CASSVPGDDEQYF TGTGCCAGCAGTGTTCCAGGGGACGACGAGCAGTACTTC
many 14 TRBJ2-7 TRBV6-1 . CASSAVGTYYEQYF TGTGCCAGCAGTGCAGTCGGAACATATTACGAGCAGTACTTC
many 12 TRBJ2-1 TRBV20-1 . CSLRAKYNEQFF TGCAGTCTCCGGGCCAAGTACAATGAGCAGTTCTTC
many 12 TRBJ2-5 TRBV7-9 . CASSFKPTGQYF TGTGCCAGCAGCTTTAAACCAACAGGGCAGTACTTC
few 16 TRBJ1-4 TRBV20-1 TRBD1 CSATNRDRATNEKLFF TGCAGTGCTACAAACAGAGACAGGGCAACTAATGAAAAACTGTTTTTT
many 15 TRBJ2-7 TRBV9 TRBD1 CASSAPGQGIYEQYF TGTGCCAGCAGCGCTCCGGGACAGGGTATTTACGAGCAGTACTTC
. 15 TRBJ1-1 TRBV3-1 . CASSQEDRPNTEAFF TGTGCCAGCAGCCAAGAAGACCGACCGAACACTGAAGCTTTCTTT
. 14 TRBJ2-3 TRBV6-2/TRBV6-3 . CASSFDGSNQPQYF TGTGCCAGCAGCTTCGACGGCAGCAATCAGCCCCAGTATTTT
. 15 TRBJ2-5 TRBV12-3/TRBV12-4 TRBD2 CASTRNGGVHNEQYF TGTGCCAGCACCCGAAATGGGGGGGTACACAATGAGCAGTACTTC
many 13 TRBJ2-3 TRBV7-2 . CASSFSPPDTQYF TGTGCCAGCAGTTTTAGCCCACCAGATACGCAGTATTTT
many 15 TRBJ1-2 TRBV2 . CASSESRAFTGGYTF TGTGCCAGCAGTGAATCCCGGGCTTTTACAGGGGGCTACACCTTC
. 13 TRBJ1-1 TRBV10-3 . CAIRDGGSPEAFF TGTGCCATCAGAGATGGGGGGAGCCCTGAAGCTTTCTTT
many 16 TRBJ2-7 TRBV9 TRBD2 CASSVGAAGAFYEQYF TGTGCCAGCAGCGTAGGGGCAGCGGGGGCTTTCTACGAGCAGTACTTC
many 15 TRBJ2-5 TRBV4-2 . CASSQDQGSLETQYF TGTGCCAGCAGCCAAGATCAGGGCAGTTTGGAGACCCAGTACTTC
. 18 TRBJ2-3 TRBV12-3/TRBV12-4 . CASSSTSGRAIGADTQYF TGTGCCAGCAGTTCGACCTCAGGGCGCGCGATAGGAGCAGATACGCAGTATTTT
many 13 TRBJ1-4 TRBV29-1 TRBD1 CSASDRADEKLFF TGCAGCGCTTCGGACAGGGCTGATGAAAAACTGTTTTTT
few 16 TRBJ1-4 TRBV6-1 TRBD1 CASRPGTGTGNEKLFF TGTGCCAGCAGGCCCGGGACAGGGACCGGTAATGAAAAACTGTTTTTT
. 18 TRBJ2-3 TRBV18 TRBD1 CASSPVAPSGGAGDTQYF TGTGCCAGCTCACCGGTAGCGCCCTCAGGGGGCGCCGGAGATACGCAGTATTTT
. 12 TRBJ2-2 TRBV12-5 . CASGLDTGELFF TGTGCTAGTGGTTTGGATACCGGGGAGCTGTTTTTT
few 17 TRBJ2-3 TRBV3-1 TRBD1 CASSHSLTGSSTDTQYF TGTGCCAGCAGCCATTCCCTGACAGGGTCATCCACAGATACGCAGTATTTT
few 16 TRBJ2-7 TRBV13 . CASSPESLKGVGEQYF TGTGCCAGCAGCCCAGAAAGCCTGAAGGGGGTGGGTGAGCAGTACTTC